This entry lists 4 T cell receptor beta chains sequenced from one sample in a study of T cell changes during pregnancy in multiple sclerosis. Using immunoSEQ multiplex PCR, the repertoire was profiled, and TCRdb retains in-frame clones only, with some absent. The repertoire holds 85,000 to 130,000 clones, around 93% seen once, with 0.7% to 0.9% in the top ten. This material consisted of peripheral blood, taken before pregnancy. The origin of the receptors is a female donor with multiple sclerosis, enrolled in a pregnancy study.

The count of this clone is one. The chain employs TRBV14 and TRBJ1-1; D is possibly TRBD1 (5 bases). Trimming shortened V by 0 bases and J by 6 bases, and 23 bases separated the two germline ends. This CDR3 region has 18 residues. CDR1 SGHDN and CDR2 FVKESK come from the germline V gene. DNA for the CDR3: TGTGCCAGCAGCCAAGATAAGGGGATTTGGGCAGGGCCCGCTGAAGCTTTCTTT. Residues: CASSQDKGIWAGPAEAFF.

V and J are TRBV15 and TRBJ2-5, with 13 bases aligning to TRBD2. Germline trimming cut 5 bases from V and 3 bases from J; bases unmatched to any gene: 3. The V gene's germline CDR1 is LNHNV and CDR2 YYDKDF (reference sequence). The CDR3 loop spans 15 amino acids. The CDR3 bases are TGTGCCACCAGCGTTACTAGCGGGAGGGAAGAGACCCAGTACTTC. This codes for CATSVTSGREETQYF.

The chain is built from TRBV7-9 and TRBJ1-4; D is unclear. V was cut by 2 bases and J by 8 bases, with 9 bases left in between. Germline V gene lookup returns CDR1 SEHNR and CDR2 FQNEAQ (reference sequence). The CDR3 is 13 amino acids. This chain's CDR3 is CASSLSRVEKLFF. The DNA of the CDR3 is TGTGCCAGCAGCTTATCCCGGGTCGAAAAACTGTTTTTT.

This sequence joins TRBV4-1 and TRBJ2-1; TRBD2 matches 12 bases. The CDR3 has 19 amino acids. The V gene's germline CDR1 is MGHRA and CDR2 YSYEKL. V lost 0 bases to trimming and J lost 0 bases; unmatched junction nucleotides: 6. CDR3 DNA sequence: TGCGCCAGCAGCCAAGATCGGCTAGCGGGAGGGCCCTCCTACAATGAGCAGTTCTTC. Its protein product is CASSQDRLAGGPSYNEQFF.